The rows below give T cell receptor beta chains drawn from one sample of a study of molecular identifiers for immune sequencing clone quantification. Each CDR3 protein is one row after TCRdb ran MiXCR on the PCR reads. The sample includes some 590,000 distinct CDR3 sequences, about 25% of them seen just once. Specimen: naive CD8+ T cells from blood, with Jurkat cell RNA spiked in. The receptors come from a human donor in good health. Some libraries in this study had Jurkat cell RNA spiked in. The CDR3 runs from the conserved cysteine through the conserved F or W. The D gene is left open where the match is weak. For some rows the clone size is stated as once, few or many, or as a class when expanded; others skip it.

CDR3: CASSSLVYNEQFF; DNA: TGTGCCAGCAGTTCCCTGGTCTACAATGAGCAGTTCTTC; D: -; size: many; V: TRBV6-5; J: TRBJ2-1
CDR3: CASSLAPSGGDTGELFF; DNA: TGTGCCAGCAGCTTAGCCCCGAGCGGGGGTGACACCGGGGAGCTGTTTTTT; D: TRBD2; size: -; V: TRBV7-8; J: TRBJ2-2
CDR3: CASRGDFKETQYF; DNA: TGTGCCAGCAGAGGGGACTTCAAAGAGACCCAGTACTTC; D: -; size: few; V: TRBV12-3/TRBV12-4; J: TRBJ2-5
CDR3: CASSRIERAAYEQYF; DNA: TGCGCCAGCAGCCGAATAGAGAGGGCGGCCTACGAGCAGTACTTC; D: -; size: -; V: TRBV4-1; J: TRBJ2-7
CDR3: CASSLSGRAYEQYF; DNA: TGTGCCAGCAGTTTGAGCGGGAGGGCGTACGAGCAGTACTTC; D: TRBD2; size: -; V: TRBV7-6; J: TRBJ2-7
CDR3: CASSFRETGNREQYF; DNA: TGCGCCAGCAGCTTCCGAGAGACAGGGAATCGCGAGCAGTACTTC; D: TRBD1; size: -; V: TRBV5-1; J: TRBJ2-7
CDR3: CASTQGTNGNTF; DNA: TGTGCCAGCACCCAGGGGACAAATGGCAACACCTTC; D: -; size: -; V: TRBV5-4; J: TRBJ1-2
CDR3: CASMGVGTEENYGYTF; DNA: TGTGCCAGCATGGGGGTGGGGACAGAAGAAAACTATGGCTACACCTTC; D: TRBD1; size: -; V: TRBV5-4; J: TRBJ1-2
CDR3: CSTPRRLGGGFHSPPDTQFF; DNA: TGCAGTACACCCCGGAGGTTGGGGGGGGGGTTTCATTCGCCCCCCGATACCCAGTTTTTT; D: TRBD2; size: -; V: TRBV20-1; J: TRBJ2-3
CDR3: CSARGDSYTEAFF; DNA: TGCAGTGCCAGGGGTGACAGTTACACTGAAGCTTTCTTT; D: -; size: many; V: TRBV20-1; J: TRBJ1-1
CDR3: CASSSGRVGRRNTEAFF; DNA: TGTGCCAGCAGTTCCGGAAGGGTCGGAAGGAGGAACACTGAAGCTTTCTTT; D: -; size: -; V: TRBV12-3/TRBV12-4; J: TRBJ1-1
CDR3: CATSDMIPGDNQPQHF; DNA: TGTGCCACCAGCGATATGATCCCCGGGGATAATCAGCCCCAGCATTTT; D: -; size: many; V: TRBV15; J: TRBJ1-5
CDR3: CASSTGREQYF; DNA: TGTGCCAGTAGTACGGGCAGGGAGCAGTACTTC; D: -; size: once; V: TRBV19; J: TRBJ2-7
CDR3: CASSLAPNYNEQFF; DNA: TGTGCCAGCAGTTTGGCGCCGAACTACAATGAGCAGTTCTTC; D: -; size: -; V: TRBV6-5; J: TRBJ2-1
CDR3: CASSLLHQGGVEKLFF; DNA: TGTGCCAGCAGCTTACTACATCAGGGCGGGGTTGAAAAACTGTTTTTT; D: -; size: many; V: TRBV7-2; J: TRBJ1-4
CDR3: CASSYRTGGNTEAFF; DNA: TGTGCCAGCAGTTACCGAACAGGGGGGAACACTGAAGCTTTCTTT; D: TRBD1; size: few; V: TRBV6-6; J: TRBJ1-1
CDR3: CVSSDGNTIYF; DNA: TGCGTCAGCAGCGACGGAAACACCATATATTTT; D: -; size: -; V: TRBV10-2; J: TRBJ1-3
CDR3: CASSQDGGAGANVLTF; DNA: TGTGCCAGCAGCCAAGATGGGGGGGCTGGGGCCAACGTCCTGACTTTC; D: TRBD2; size: many; V: TRBV3-1; J: TRBJ2-6
CDR3: CSARDLAGVLSYEQYF; DNA: TGCAGTGCTAGAGATTTAGCGGGGGTCCTCTCCTACGAGCAGTACTTC; D: TRBD2; size: few; V: TRBV20-1; J: TRBJ2-7
CDR3: CASGIALGLAEQFF; DNA: TGTGCCAGTGGTATAGCTTTAGGACTAGCGGAGCAGTTCTTC; D: TRBD2; size: few; V: TRBV19; J: TRBJ2-1
CDR3: CASSYSSGYTGELFF; DNA: TGTGCCAGCAGTTACTCAAGCGGATACACCGGGGAGCTGTTTTTT; D: -; size: many; V: TRBV6-5; J: TRBJ2-2
CDR3: CSARSSRAMGMNTEAFF; DNA: TGCAGTGCTAGATCTTCACGCGCTATGGGGATGAACACTGAAGCTTTCTTT; D: -; size: -; V: TRBV20-1; J: TRBJ1-1